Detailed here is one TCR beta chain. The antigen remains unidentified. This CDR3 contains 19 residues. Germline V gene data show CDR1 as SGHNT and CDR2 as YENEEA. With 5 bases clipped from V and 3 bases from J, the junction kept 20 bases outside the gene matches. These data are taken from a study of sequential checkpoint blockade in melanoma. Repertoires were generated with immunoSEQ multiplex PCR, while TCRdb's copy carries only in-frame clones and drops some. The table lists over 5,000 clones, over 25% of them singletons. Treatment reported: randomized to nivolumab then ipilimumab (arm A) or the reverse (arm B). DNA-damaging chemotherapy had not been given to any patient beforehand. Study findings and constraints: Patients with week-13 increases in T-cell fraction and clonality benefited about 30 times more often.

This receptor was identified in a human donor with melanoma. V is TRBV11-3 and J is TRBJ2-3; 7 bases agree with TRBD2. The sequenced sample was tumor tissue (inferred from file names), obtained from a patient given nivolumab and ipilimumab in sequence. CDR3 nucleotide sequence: TGTGCCAGCAGCCCATCCCGAGTGGCTAGCGGATCTGCGACAGATACGCAGTATTTT. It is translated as CASSPSRVASGSATDTQYF. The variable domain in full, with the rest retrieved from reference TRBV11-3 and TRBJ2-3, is EAGVVQSPRYKIIEKKQPVAFWCNPISGHNTLYWYLQNLGQGPELLIRYENEEAVDDSQLPKDRFSAERLKGVDSTLKIQPAELGDSAVYLCASSPSRVASGSATDTQYFGPGTRLTVL.